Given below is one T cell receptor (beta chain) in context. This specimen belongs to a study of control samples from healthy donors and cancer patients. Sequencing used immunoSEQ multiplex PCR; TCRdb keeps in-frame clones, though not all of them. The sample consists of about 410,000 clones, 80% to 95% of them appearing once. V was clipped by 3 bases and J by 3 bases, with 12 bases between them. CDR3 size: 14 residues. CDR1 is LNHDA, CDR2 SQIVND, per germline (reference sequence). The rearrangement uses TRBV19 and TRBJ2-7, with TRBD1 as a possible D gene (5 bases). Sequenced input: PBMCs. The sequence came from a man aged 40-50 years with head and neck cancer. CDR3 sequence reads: CASSMMQGNYEQYF. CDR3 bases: TGTGCCAGTAGTATGATGCAGGGCAACTACGAGCAGTACTTC.